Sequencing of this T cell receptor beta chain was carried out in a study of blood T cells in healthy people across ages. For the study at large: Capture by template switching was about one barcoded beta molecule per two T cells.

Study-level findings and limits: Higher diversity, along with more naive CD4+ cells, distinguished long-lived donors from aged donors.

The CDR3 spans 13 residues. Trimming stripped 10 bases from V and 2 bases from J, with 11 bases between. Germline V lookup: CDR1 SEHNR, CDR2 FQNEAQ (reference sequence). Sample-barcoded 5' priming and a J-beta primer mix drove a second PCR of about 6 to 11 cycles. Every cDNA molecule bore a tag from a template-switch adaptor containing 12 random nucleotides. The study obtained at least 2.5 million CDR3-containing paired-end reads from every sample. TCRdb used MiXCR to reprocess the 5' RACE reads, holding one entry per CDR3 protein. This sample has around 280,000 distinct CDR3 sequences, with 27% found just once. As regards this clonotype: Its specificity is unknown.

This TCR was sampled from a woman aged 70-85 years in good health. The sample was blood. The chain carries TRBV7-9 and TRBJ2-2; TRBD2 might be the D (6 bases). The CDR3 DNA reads TGTGCCACCCGGGACTCAAACACCGGGGAGCTGTTTTTT. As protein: CATRDSNTGELFF.